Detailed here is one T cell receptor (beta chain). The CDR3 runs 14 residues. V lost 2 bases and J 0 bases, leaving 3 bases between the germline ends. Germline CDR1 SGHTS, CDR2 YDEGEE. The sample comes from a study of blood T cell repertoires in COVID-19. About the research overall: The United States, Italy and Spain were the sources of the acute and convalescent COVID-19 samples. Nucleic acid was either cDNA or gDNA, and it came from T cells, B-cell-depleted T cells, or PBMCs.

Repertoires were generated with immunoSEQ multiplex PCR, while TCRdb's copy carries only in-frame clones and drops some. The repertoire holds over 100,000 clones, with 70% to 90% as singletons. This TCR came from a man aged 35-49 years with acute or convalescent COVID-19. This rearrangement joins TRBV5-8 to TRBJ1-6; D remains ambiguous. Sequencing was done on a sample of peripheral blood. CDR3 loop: CASSFHSYNSPLHF. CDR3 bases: TGTGCCAGCAGCTTTCACTCCTATAATTCACCCCTCCACTTT.